Shown below are 8 T cell receptor beta chains from a single sample sequenced in a study of cytomegalovirus exposure and HLA in healthy donors. Researchers ran the PCR with 60 Vbeta and 13 Jbeta primers. The table came from immunoSEQ multiplex PCR; TCRdb's copy has only in-frame clones and leaves some out. The sample includes approximately 180,000 clones, 77% of them seen just once. Sequenced material: PBMCs. These receptors were collected from a woman aged 60-75 years in good health and CMV-seropositive.

The chain links TRBV7-3 to TRBJ2-5; TRBD1 is a possible D gene (5 bases). The CDR3 covers 13 residues. Trimming stripped 4 bases from V and 5 bases from J, with 11 bases between. Germline values: CDR1 SGHTA, CDR2 FQGTGA. This CDR3 is CASSSRVGETQYF. As DNA, the CDR3 is TGTGCCAGCAGCTCCAGGGTTGGCGAGACCCAGTACTTC.

The chain employs TRBV7-8 and TRBJ2-2; 7 bases match TRBD1. Per the germline V gene, CDR1 is SGHVS and CDR2 is FQNEAQ. There are 15 residues in the CDR3. Germline trimming cut 9 bases from V and 0 bases from J; bases unmatched to any gene: 7. The CDR3: CASLQGSANTGELFF. The CDR3 coding sequence is TGTGCCAGTTTACAGGGGTCGGCGAACACCGGGGAGCTGTTTTTT.

This rearrangement joins TRBV10-2 to TRBJ2-2; 13 nucleotides match TRBD2. This CDR3 is 15 amino acids long. The junction had 4 bases not matched to a gene; V was cut back by 7 bases and J by 5 bases. Germline CDR1 and CDR2: WSHSY and SAAADI. CDR3: CASKGLAGETGELFF. The CDR3 DNA follows: TGCGCCAGCAAAGGACTAGCGGGAGAGACCGGGGAGCTGTTTTTT.

This chain joins TRBV9 and TRBJ1-1; D is possibly TRBD1 (6 bases). This CDR3 region has 12 residues. The ends were cut back, 0 bases at V and 8 bases at J, with 8 bases in the middle. Germline-derived CDR1 and CDR2 are SGDLS and YYNGEE. The CDR3 spells CASSVVTGEAFF. DNA of the CDR3: TGTGCCAGCAGCGTAGTCACAGGGGAAGCTTTCTTT.

The chain joins TRBV27 to TRBJ1-2, with unresolved D. V lost 5 bases and J 5 bases, leaving 6 bases between the germline ends. Per germline, CDR1 MNHEY and CDR2 SMNVEV (reference sequence). The CDR3 covers 11 residues. CDR3 loop: CASSAGYGYTF. Written as DNA, the CDR3 is TGTGCCAGCAGTGCGGGATATGGCTACACCTTC.

The chain is built from TRBV28 and TRBJ1-1, with D unresolved. The CDR3 consists of 14 residues. CDR1 and CDR2 from the germline V gene are MDHEN and SYDVKM. Trimming removed 6 bases from V and 4 bases from J, with 15 bases in between. The CDR3 reads CASSLASVGTEAFF. The DNA for the CDR3 is TGTGCCAGCAGCCTAGCTAGCGTAGGCACTGAAGCTTTCTTT.

The chain employs TRBV7-3 and TRBJ2-7; 13 nucleotides agree with TRBD2. The CDR3 runs to 15 residues. The germline gives CDR1 SGHTA, CDR2 FQGTGA. V lost 5 bases to trimming and J lost 3 bases; unmatched junction nucleotides: 4. In DNA, the CDR3 is TGTGCCAGCAGCCGGACTAGCGGGAGTATCTACGAGCAGTACTTC. Translation gives CASSRTSGSIYEQYF.

The CDR3 bases are TGTGCCAGCTCACCACCCAGGGCAGCGGGCGAAAAACTGTTTTTT. It yields the protein CASSPPRAAGEKLFF. This chain links TRBV18 with TRBJ1-4; D might be TRBD1 (5 bases). The CDR3 runs to 15 residues. Germline V CDR1 and CDR2: KGHSH, LQKENI. Trimming took off 0 bases at V and 8 bases at J, with 13 bases between the two ends.